This section outlines one T cell receptor (beta chain) sequence together with its context. As handled by the study authors: Reference gene primer amplification in the assay estimated nucleated cell counts. Sequencing was performed with immunoSEQ multiplex PCR; in TCRdb, only in-frame clones are kept and a portion is missing. V and J calls and clone size are given by that table; D and trimming were obtained from the DNA. The table includes about 160,000 clones, approximately 87% detected once. Per germline, CDR1 LNHDA and CDR2 SQIVND (reference sequence). The length of the CDR3 is 16 residues. V was pared by 0 bases and J by 3 bases, with 14 bases between. This entry belongs to a study of blood T cell repertoires in COVID-19. Study overall: From the United States, Italy and Spain came samples of acute and convalescent COVID-19.

The sequencing sample was made of peripheral blood. The chain employs TRBV19 and TRBJ1-2, with a possible D match to TRBD1 (5 bases). The clonotype originates from a woman aged 70-85 years with acute or convalescent COVID-19. The DNA of the CDR3 is TGTGCCAGTAGTATAGATCAAGGGGTTCCCTACTATGGCTACACCTTC. Its protein product is CASSIDQGVPYYGYTF.